One T cell receptor (beta chain) is described in this entry. The same CDR3 also results from other DNA sequences found in this sample. This record comes from a study of OX40 agonist ivuxolimab in advanced cancers. Study summary: In this trial design, patients received ivuxolimab intravenously at 0.01 to 10 mg/kg every 2 weeks. Earlier anti-PD-1, anti-PD-L1 or anti-CTLA-4 therapy was permitted; about 38% had received some. Patients achieving partial responses numbered three: one hepatocellular carcinoma case and two cutaneous melanoma cases.

Losses at the gene ends were 6 bases for V and 3 bases for J; bases not matched to a gene: 4. CDR3 size: 15 residues. Germline V gene sequence: CDR1 MNHEY, CDR2 SMNVEV (reference sequence). Assay used: immunoSEQ multiplex PCR; TCRdb lists only in-frame clones, some missing. The sample has about 68,000 clones; about 90% are singletons. The clonotype originates from an adult with an advanced solid tumor such as melanoma, head and neck, liver or kidney cancer. This specimen consisted of CD4+ or CD8+ T cells sorted from blood, obtained in a trial of the OX40 agonist ivuxolimab. V usage is TRBV27 and J usage is TRBJ2-1, with TRBD2 matching 11 bases. For the CDR3, the DNA is TGTGCCAGCAGCCCCGGGACTAGCGGCTACAATGAGCAGTTCTTC. Amino acids: CASSPGTSGYNEQFF.